The 3 T cell receptor beta chains presented below share a single source sample, sequenced in a study of T-cell reconstitution after alpha-beta-depleted transplantation in children. The library targeted TCRbeta and was prepared with unique molecular identifiers. MiXCR was run by TCRdb on the PCR reads, yielding one entry per CDR3 protein. The sample contains approximately 520,000 distinct CDR3 sequences, approximately 32% of which appear only once. The sequencing here drew on PBMCs from the stem cell graft donor, taken from the stem cell graft. These receptor sequences come from a human donor who donated a stem cell graft to a child with aplastic anemia.

This clonotype has a handful of counts. The chain is built from TRBV20-1 and TRBJ2-1; 10 nucleotides line up with TRBD2. With 2 bases clipped from V and 3 bases from J, the junction kept 10 bases outside the gene matches. Germline CDR1 DFQATT, CDR2 SNEGSKA (reference sequence). This CDR3 is built from 17 residues. The CDR3 sequence: CSARQWSGTSVYNEQFF. DNA for the CDR3: TGCAGTGCTAGACAGTGGTCCGGGACTAGCGTCTACAATGAGCAGTTCTTC.

This clonotype has more than one count but fewer than ten. The chain uses TRBV27 and TRBJ1-1; D is ambiguous. CDR1 and CDR2 from the germline V gene are MNHEY and SMNVEV (reference sequence). The germline V and J ends were trimmed by 10 bases and 3 bases, with 27 bases remaining between them. The length of the CDR3 is 17 residues. The CDR3: CATSLLPVEGKDTEAFF. The DNA of the CDR3 is TGTGCCACCTCGCTGCTCCCGGTCGAAGGTAAAGACACTGAAGCTTTCTTT.

This clonotype came up a few times. This chain joins TRBV29-1 and TRBJ2-5; 7 bases map to TRBD1. CDR3 size: 13 residues. Germline V gene data show CDR1 as SQVTM and CDR2 as ANQGSEA. V lost 6 bases to trimming and J lost 5 bases; unmatched junction nucleotides: 9. The CDR3 DNA reads TGCAGCGTGGCGACAGGGAGTTTGGAGACCCAGTACTTC. The encoded protein is CSVATGSLETQYF.